One sample yielded the 28 T cell receptor beta chains listed below, sequenced in a study of T-cell memory formation after mild COVID-19. TCRdb re-analysed the 5' RACE reads in MiXCR, keeping a single row per CDR3 protein. Here the sample spans roughly 250,000 distinct CDR3 sequences, around 17% being singletons. What was sequenced was PBMCs or a T cell subset sorted from them (not recorded which). The source is a man aged 18 to 30 who had mild COVID-19 (a few samples of this study predate the infection). Cell type and time point are not known.

This chain connects TRBV7-9 to TRBJ1-1; D may be TRBD1 (5 bases). CDR1 is SEHNR and CDR2 is FQNEAQ in the germline V gene (reference sequence). CDR3 length: 15 residues. V gave up 4 bases and J gave up 0 bases, with 12 bases separating them. The CDR3 nucleotides read TGTGCCAGCAGCTACCCAGGACACCTGAACACTGAAGCTTTCTTT. It specifies CASSYPGHLNTEAFF.

This chain joins TRBV6-5 and TRBJ1-1; a possible D gene is TRBD1 (6 bases). The V gene's germline CDR1 is MNHEY and CDR2 SVGAGI. Trimming pared 0 bases from V and 5 bases from J, leaving 22 bases between. The length of the CDR3 is 18 residues. The CDR3 DNA follows: TGTGCCAGCAGTTACTCAGGTTTGCGGGGGCGTCGAACAACTGAAGCTTTCTTT. It yields the protein CASSYSGLRGRRTTEAFF.

The V call is TRBV4-1, the J call TRBJ2-6; D unclear. Trimming pared 1 base from V and 2 bases from J, leaving 6 bases between. The germline gives CDR1 MGHRA, CDR2 YSYEKL. There are 15 residues in the CDR3. The CDR3 loop reads CASSQALTGANVLTF. The CDR3 nucleotides are TGCGCCAGCAGCCAAGCCTTAACTGGGGCCAACGTCCTGACTTTC.

This clonotype is labeled medium-sized. The rearrangement joins TRBV7-9 to TRBJ2-3; the D is unclear. This CDR3 spans 13 amino acids. Germline CDR1 SEHNR, CDR2 FQNEAQ (reference sequence). V was shortened by 5 bases and J by 1 base, with 7 bases between the two germline ends. Here the CDR3 reads CASSLYGTDTQYF. The CDR3 nucleotides are TGTGCCAGCAGCCTCTATGGCACAGATACGCAGTATTTT.

A remark on this clonotype: One junction end disagrees with the germline gene, perhaps due to a read error. V is TRBV2 and J is TRBJ1-4; 9 bases map to TRBD1. Per germline, CDR1 SNHLY and CDR2 FYNNEI. This CDR3 is built from 15 residues. CDR3: CASSAEGTGSEKLIF. CDR3 in DNA: TGTGCCAGCAGTGCTGAGGGGACAGGGAGTGAAAAACTGATTTTT.

This clonotype was counted between two and nine times. The CDR3 here is CASSVGTPTDTQYF. The DNA for the CDR3 is TGTGCCAGCAGCGTAGGCACACCCACAGATACGCAGTATTTT. J is TRBJ2-3 and V is TRBV9; D call uncertain. The CDR3 is 14 amino acids. CDR1 and CDR2 (germline): SGDLS, YYNGEE. Trimming removed 0 bases from V and 2 bases from J, with 7 bases in between.

The genes are TRBV18 and TRBJ2-4; 10 bases agree with TRBD1. This CDR3 spans 14 amino acids. V trimming: 5 bases; J trimming: 7 bases; junction bases outside the gene matches: 5. The germline gives CDR1 KGHSH, CDR2 LQKENI. This chain's CDR3 is CASSTGQGKNIQYF. CDR3 sequence (DNA): TGTGCCAGCTCAACGGGACAGGGGAAGAACATTCAGTACTTC.

The V call is TRBV28, the J call TRBJ1-5, with TRBD1 identical over 9 bases. CDR1 is MDHEN, CDR2 SYDVKM, per germline. With V trimmed by 5 bases and J by 7 bases, 9 bases remained unmatched. This CDR3 is 15 amino acids long. CDR3 DNA sequence: TGTGCCAGCAGTGCAACAGGGGGCGAATACCAGCCCCAGCATTTT. Translating it yields CASSATGGEYQPQHF. Supplemented by reference TRBV28 and TRBJ1-5, the full variable domain reads DVKVTQSSRYLVKRTGEKVFLECVQDMDHENMFWYRQDPGLGLRLIYFSYDVKMKEKGDIPEGYSVSREKKERFSLILESASTNQTSMYLCASSATGGEYQPQHFGDGTRLSIL.

V and J are TRBV5-1 and TRBJ1-1, with a possible D match to TRBD1 (6 bases). The germline CDR1 and CDR2 sequences are SGHRS and YFSETQ. The CDR3 runs 15 residues. Trimming took off 2 bases at V and 5 bases at J, with 16 bases between the two ends. CDR3 region: CASSFGTQGGTEAFF. The CDR3 DNA sequence: TGCGCCAGCAGCTTTGGTACCCAAGGGGGAACTGAAGCTTTCTTT.

This clonotype was seen a few times. V is TRBV24-1 and J is TRBJ2-1; a weak D match, TRBD1 (5 bases). Germline V gives CDR1 KGHDR, CDR2 SFDVKD. The CDR3 runs 14 residues. The V end was cut by 4 bases, the J end by 3 bases, with 9 bases between. In DNA form, the CDR3 reads TGTGCCACCAGTGAAGTAACAGGCTACAATGAGCAGTTCTTC. This translates into CATSEVTGYNEQFF.

This clonotype appeared a few times. V is TRBV6-5 and J is TRBJ2-2; 8 nucleotides agree with TRBD2. The ends lost 2 bases at V and 4 bases at J; junction bases unmatched: 6. The germline gives CDR1 MNHEY, CDR2 SVGAGI. This CDR3 has 16 amino acids. The CDR3 DNA is TGTGCCAGCAGTTACGAAGGACTAGCCGGCACCGGGGAGCTGTTTTTT. Protein: CASSYEGLAGTGELFF.

There are a few counts of this clonotype. The chain combines TRBV5-5 with TRBJ2-5; a possible D gene is TRBD1 (6 bases). Germline assignment: CDR1 SGHKS and CDR2 YYEKEE (reference sequence). There are 13 residues in the CDR3. The V and J ends lost 4 bases and 5 bases respectively, with 12 bases between them. The CDR3 DNA reads as TGTGCCAGCAGCCAGACAGGAACTGAGACCCAGTACTTC. Translating it yields CASSQTGTETQYF.

This chain links TRBV20-1 with TRBJ2-3; perhaps TRBD1 as D (5 bases). There are 14 residues in the CDR3. The ends were cut back, 0 bases at V and 0 bases at J, with 7 bases in the middle. The germline V gene encodes CDR1 DFQATT and CDR2 SNEGSKA (reference sequence). The chain's CDR3 is CSAREAGSTDTQYF. Here the CDR3 DNA reads TGCAGTGCTAGAGAGGCAGGGAGCACAGATACGCAGTATTTT.

The chain recombines TRBV7-2 with TRBJ2-5; 13 nucleotides match TRBD2. V lost 7 bases to trimming and J lost 2 bases; unmatched junction nucleotides: 4. Germline lookup yields CDR1 SGHTA and CDR2 FQGNSA. The CDR3 runs 15 residues. The CDR3 sequence is CASTLAGGPQETQYF. CDR3 coding DNA: TGTGCCAGCACACTAGCGGGGGGGCCGCAAGAGACCCAGTACTTC.

The chain has TRBV10-3 and TRBJ1-2; 7 positions match TRBD1. Germline V gives CDR1 ENHRY, CDR2 SYGVKD. Trimming at V came to 7 bases and at J to 7 bases, leaving 6 bases not matched to a gene. The CDR3 runs to 12 residues. For the CDR3, the DNA is TGTGCCATCACAGACAGGGCGTCTGGCTACACCTTC. Translation gives CAITDRASGYTF.

In its sample, this clonotype was seen many times. The chain combines TRBV6-5 with TRBJ1-5; tentative D call: TRBD1 (6 bases). The CDR3 loop spans 14 amino acids. Germline V gene data show CDR1 as MNHEY and CDR2 as SVGAGI. Trimming cost V 5 bases and J 1 base, with 9 bases left between them. DNA for the CDR3: TGTGCCAGCAGTCGGACAGTCAGCAATCAGCCCCAGCATTTT. Its translation is CASSRTVSNQPQHF.

The chain uses TRBV29-1 and TRBJ1-1; tentatively, D is TRBD1 (6 bases). V was shortened by 6 bases and J by 0 bases, with 11 bases between the two germline ends. CDR3 length: 13 amino acids. Germline lookup yields CDR1 SQVTM and CDR2 ANQGSEA. DNA of the CDR3: TGCAGCGTCCCCGGGACACTGAACACTGAAGCTTTCTTT. It is translated as CSVPGTLNTEAFF.

The V call is TRBV12-3 or TRBV12-4, the J call TRBJ2-1; weak D call: TRBD2 (5 bases). The V end lost 6 bases, the J end lost 12 bases, and 12 bases lay between the germline ends. This CDR3 region has 11 residues. CDR3 sequence reads: CASSLGSGQFF. The CDR3 DNA follows: TGTGCCAGCAGCTTGGGGAGTGGGCAGTTCTTC.

The table lists this clonotype with many counts. The rearrangement uses TRBV18 and TRBJ2-4, with 8 bases aligning to TRBD1. CDR3 length: 13 amino acids. From germline, CDR1 is KGHSH and CDR2 LQKENI. J gave up 7 bases and V 3 bases, and 2 bases lay outside the gene matches. The CDR3, as DNA: TGTGCCAGCTCACCGGGACAGGAGAACATTCAGTACTTC. Protein product: CASSPGQENIQYF.

The sample holds a few counts of this clonotype. V is TRBV20-1 and J is TRBJ1-3; TRBD1 matches at 7 bases. The ends lost 6 bases at V and 2 bases at J; junction bases unmatched: 7. CDR3 length equals 14 residues. Germline CDR1 reads DFQATT; CDR2 reads SNEGSKA (reference sequence). CDR3 DNA: TGCAGTGCGAGACAGGGTATCACTGGAAACACCATATATTTT. Protein product: CSARQGITGNTIYF.

This rearrangement joins TRBV11-2 to TRBJ2-4; unclear D gene. The CDR3 is 13 residues long. The V end lost 4 bases, the J end lost 6 bases, and 10 bases lay between the germline ends. Germline values: CDR1 SGHAT, CDR2 FQNNGV. The CDR3 sequence is CASSSVPTNIQYF. In nucleotides, the CDR3 is TGTGCCAGCAGCTCCGTCCCCACAAACATTCAGTACTTC.

This chain connects TRBV15 to TRBJ1-2; D call uncertain. Between the trimmed V and J ends, which lost 2 bases and 8 bases, there was a span of 12 bases. Looked up from germline, CDR1 is LNHNV and CDR2 is YYDKDF (reference sequence). The CDR3 spans 13 residues. CDR3 in amino acids: CATSRPGRGGYTF. In DNA, the CDR3 is TGTGCCACCAGCAGACCCGGACGGGGAGGCTACACCTTC.

This clonotype was counted between two and nine times. This chain links TRBV5-1 with TRBJ2-7; D possibly uses TRBD1 or TRBD2 (6 bases each). CDR3 size: 15 residues. Trimming cost V 0 bases and J 3 bases, with 13 bases left between them. Germline CDR1 is SGHRS and CDR2 is YFSETQ. The CDR3 coding sequence is TGCGCCAGCAGCTTGGAGGGAGGACAGATCTACGAGCAGTACGTC. Residues: CASSLEGGQIYEQYV.

This clonotype was counted ten times or more. This chain links TRBV30 with TRBJ2-5; D unclear. The CDR3 runs to 13 residues. From germline, CDR1 is GTSNPN and CDR2 SVGIG (reference sequence). The ends were cut back, 3 bases at V and 4 bases at J, with 12 bases in the middle. The CDR3 is CAWRPPTGETQYF. CDR3 bases: TGTGCCTGGAGGCCCCCGACTGGAGAGACCCAGTACTTC.

In its sample, this clonotype was seen a few times. CDR3 in DNA: TGTGCCAGCACCCCCCCCCGGCTCGAAGGGCGTACCGGGGAGCTGTTTTTT. Translation gives CASTPPRLEGRTGELFF. The genes are TRBV7-8 and TRBJ2-2; D gene ambiguous. Germline V gene sequence: CDR1 SGHVS, CDR2 FQNEAQ. Trimming stripped 7 bases from V and 5 bases from J, with 23 bases between. The CDR3 extends over 17 amino acids.

V gene TRBV12-3 or TRBV12-4 combines with J gene TRBJ1-5, with 8 bases fitting TRBD1. The V gene end was trimmed by 5 bases and the J gene end by 2 bases; junction bases not matched to a gene: 8. This CDR3 spans 16 amino acids. CDR3 nucleotide sequence: TGTGCCAGCAGTGGAGACAGGGGAGGTGGCAATCAGCCCCAGCATTTT. It is translated as CASSGDRGGGNQPQHF.

The CDR3 DNA sequence: TGTGCCATCAGTGAGTTTTCGGCTGAAGCTTTCTTT. As protein: CAISEFSAEAFF. The chain is built from TRBV10-3 and TRBJ1-1; the D is unclear. The V gene's germline CDR1 is ENHRY and CDR2 SYGVKD. Trimming took off 1 base at V and 6 bases at J, with 6 bases between the two ends. The CDR3 extends over 12 amino acids.

The V gene is TRBV24-1, the J gene TRBJ2-3, with D perhaps given as TRBD1 or TRBD2 (7 bases each). This CDR3 contains 16 residues. V was pared by 3 bases and J by 7 bases, with 19 bases between. Germline V gene data show CDR1 as KGHDR and CDR2 as SFDVKD. CDR3 sequence: CATSDPGQASGNTQYF. In nucleotides, the CDR3 is TGTGCCACCAGTGATCCCGGACAGGCGAGCGGGAATACGCAGTATTTT.